These 20 T cell receptor beta chains were sequenced from one sample in a study of blood T cell repertoires in COVID-19. Assay used: immunoSEQ multiplex PCR; TCRdb lists only in-frame clones, some missing. The data show under 110,000 clones, about 84% seen once. The source material was peripheral blood. The origin of the receptors is a woman in her sixties with acute or convalescent COVID-19.

There are a few counts of this clone. The chain recombines TRBV7-9 with TRBJ1-1; 8 bases agree with TRBD1. The CDR3 is made up of 15 amino acids. Germline V gene lookup returns CDR1 SEHNR and CDR2 FQNEAQ (reference sequence). Trimming removed 1 base from V and 4 bases from J; junction bases left unmatched: 5. CDR3 loop: CASSLETDRGTEAFF. CDR3 DNA sequence: TGTGCCAGCAGCTTAGAAACCGACAGGGGCACTGAAGCTTTCTTT.

This chain links TRBV5-6 with TRBJ1-2; D is possibly TRBD1 (6 bases). Germline CDR1 is SGHDT and CDR2 is YYEEEE. Trimming left V 3 bases short and J 6 bases short, with 12 bases between. The CDR3 runs 13 residues. The CDR3: CASSSTWTDGYTF. The CDR3 DNA reads TGTGCCAGCAGCTCGACATGGACAGATGGCTACACCTTC. Supplemented by reference TRBV5-6 and TRBJ1-2, the full variable domain reads DAGVTQSPTHLIKTRGQQVTLRCSPKSGHDTVSWYQQALGQGPQFIFQYYEEEERQRGNFPDRFSGHQFPNYSSELNVNALLLGDSALYLCASSSTWTDGYTFGSGTRLTVV.

The chain is built from TRBV5-6 and TRBJ2-1; the D gene is possibly TRBD2 (5 bases). Germline CDR1 SGHDT, CDR2 YYEEEE. The CDR3 totals 13 residues. V lost 0 bases to trimming and J lost 10 bases, with 11 bases between them. CDR3 nucleotides: TGTGCCAGCAGCTTGGTGGACTTCGGGGAGCAGTTCTTC. Its translation: CASSLVDFGEQFF.

This clone was seen only a few times. The V gene is TRBV19, the J gene TRBJ2-7; a possible D gene is TRBD2 (6 bases). Germline V gene sequence: CDR1 LNHDA, CDR2 SQIVND (reference sequence). CDR3 size: 15 residues. V shed 4 bases and J shed 0 bases, with 13 bases lying between them. CDR3 sequence: CASSNLALSSYEQYF. The CDR3, as DNA: TGTGCCAGTAGTAACCTAGCGCTCAGCTCCTACGAGCAGTACTTC.

This rearrangement joins TRBV10-3 to TRBJ1-5; D unresolved. Trimming shortened V by 3 bases and J by 2 bases, and 11 bases separated the two germline ends. The CDR3 spans 15 residues. Germline-derived CDR1 and CDR2 are ENHRY and SYGVKD. The CDR3 DNA follows: TGTGCCATCAGTGATGGTGGAGGAGGCAATCAGCCCCAGCATTTT. Encoded protein: CAISDGGGGNQPQHF.

This clone was observed a few times. This rearrangement joins TRBV30 to TRBJ1-6; D perhaps matches TRBD1 (6 bases). This CDR3 is built from 13 residues. Looked up from germline, CDR1 is GTSNPN and CDR2 is SVGIG (reference sequence). Trimming removed 7 bases from V and 10 bases from J, with 17 bases in between. CDR3 sequence reads: CAFSQGHQSPLHF. CDR3 nucleotides: TGTGCCTTCTCCCAGGGGCATCAATCACCCCTCCACTTT. Based on the CDR3 plus reference TRBV30 and TRBJ1-6, the full variable domain is SQTIHQWPATLVQPVGSPLSLECTVEGTSNPNLYWYRQAAGRGLQLLFYSVGIGQISSEVPQNLSASRPQDRQFILSSKKLLLSDSGFYLCAFSQGHQSPLHFGNGTRLTVT.

With regard to this clone: At one boundary the junction diverges from the germline segment, which might be a read error. This chain uses TRBV7-8 with TRBJ2-7, with 11 bases lining up with TRBD2. The CDR3 runs to 17 residues. Germline loops: CDR1 SGHVS, CDR2 FQNEAQ. The CDR3 reads CASSPRLGLAGGNEQHF. The CDR3, as DNA: TGTGCCAGCAGCCCCCGACTGGGGCTAGCGGGGGGAAACGAGCAGCACTTC.

J is TRBJ1-1 and V is TRBV27; maybe TRBD1 (5 bases). Germline CDR1 and CDR2: MNHEY and SMNVEV (reference sequence). The CDR3 has 16 residues. V was cut by 2 bases and J by 1 base, with 14 bases left in between. This CDR3 is CASSLHRNLGNTEAFF. In DNA form, the CDR3 reads TGTGCCAGCAGTTTACACAGGAATCTCGGGAACACTGAAGCTTTCTTT.

A single count supports this clone. The chain carries TRBV7-9 and TRBJ1-6; TRBD1 agrees at 10 bases. The length of the CDR3 is 14 residues. Unmatched junction bases numbered 4, after V lost 6 bases and J lost 8 bases. Looked up from germline, CDR1 is SEHNR and CDR2 is FQNEAQ (reference sequence). CDR3 sequence reads: CASRMTGGDSPLHF. As DNA, the CDR3 is TGTGCCAGCAGAATGACAGGGGGCGATTCACCCCTCCACTTT. Filled out from reference TRBV7-9 and TRBJ1-6, the complete variable domain reads DTGVSQNPRHKITKRGQNVTFRCDPISEHNRLYWYRQTLGQGPEFLTYFQNEAQLEKSRLLSDRFSAERPKGSFSTLEIQRTEQGDSAMYLCASRMTGGDSPLHFGNGTRLTVT.

The J gene is TRBJ1-1, the V gene TRBV5-4, with unresolved D. Germline CDR1 SGHNT, CDR2 YYREEE (reference sequence). The CDR3 is made up of 15 amino acids. V was shortened by 4 bases and J by 4 bases, with 17 bases between the two germline ends. CDR3 bases: TGTGCCAGCAGCCCCTCGGGAGTCTCGGGCACTGAAGCTTTCTTT. Translated: CASSPSGVSGTEAFF.

This clone appeared once. The chain has TRBV27 and TRBJ2-1, with 7 bases aligning to TRBD1. Germline values: CDR1 MNHEY, CDR2 SMNVEV (reference sequence). V trimming: 6 bases; J trimming: 7 bases; junction bases outside the gene matches: 12. This CDR3 contains 15 residues. The CDR3 loop is CASSLTGVGRNEQFF. The CDR3 DNA is TGTGCCAGCAGCCTAACAGGGGTGGGGAGAAATGAGCAGTTCTTC.

The chain carries TRBV6-1 and TRBJ2-3; 7 positions agree with TRBD2. CDR1 and CDR2 (germline): MNHNS, SASEGT. The CDR3 loop spans 16 amino acids. With 2 bases clipped from V and 0 bases from J, the junction kept 5 bases outside the gene matches. In nucleotides, the CDR3 is TGTGCCAGCAGTGAATTTGCGGGGGTTAGCACAGATACGCAGTATTTT. Protein sequence: CASSEFAGVSTDTQYF.

The gene calls are TRBV28 and TRBJ1-2; weak D call: TRBD1 (5 bases). The CDR3 totals 16 residues. CDR1 and CDR2 from the germline V gene are MDHEN and SYDVKM. Trimming took off 3 bases at V and 1 base at J, with 15 bases between the two ends. The CDR3 nucleotides are TGTGCCAGCAGTTTGTATGCGGGGACTGATAACTATGGCTACACCTTC. Translated, it gives CASSLYAGTDNYGYTF.

This clone appeared a few times. This chain uses TRBV19 with TRBJ1-5; D is undetermined. The V and J ends lost 3 bases and 0 bases respectively, with 9 bases between them. Germline V gives CDR1 LNHDA, CDR2 SQIVND (reference sequence). This CDR3 has 15 amino acids. The chain's CDR3 is CASSIAGLSNQPQHF. CDR3 sequence (DNA): TGTGCCAGTAGTATCGCGGGCCTTAGCAATCAGCCCCAGCATTTT.

The V call is TRBV7-9, the J call TRBJ1-3; 7 bases are shared with TRBD1. This CDR3 region has 14 residues. Germline V lookup: CDR1 SEHNR, CDR2 FQNEAQ (reference sequence). V was pared by 5 bases and J by 1 base, with 2 bases of the junction left unmatched. CDR3 bases: TGTGCCAGCAGCCCGACAGGGTCTGGAAACACCATATATTTT. Translating it yields CASSPTGSGNTIYF.

J is TRBJ2-7 and V is TRBV4-2; 10 nucleotides agree with TRBD1. V was pared by 3 bases and J by 3 bases, with 11 bases of the junction left unmatched. The germline V gene encodes CDR1 LGHNA and CDR2 YNFKEQ. CDR3 length: 17 amino acids. The CDR3 bases are TGTGCCAGCAGCCAGGGCCTCCGGGACAGGGGAAACTACGAGCAGTACTTC. Translation gives CASSQGLRDRGNYEQYF.

The rearrangement uses TRBV6-6 and TRBJ1-1, with unresolved D. The CDR3 extends over 12 amino acids. Germline V lookup: CDR1 MNHNY, CDR2 SVGAGI (reference sequence). The V end was cut by 8 bases, the J end by 0 bases, with 7 bases between. CDR3: CASSTLNTEAFF. The DNA of the CDR3 is TGTGCCAGCTCGACACTGAACACTGAAGCTTTCTTT.

This rearrangement joins TRBV2 to TRBJ2-7, with 10 bases aligning to TRBD1. This CDR3 comprises 12 residues. Germline CDR1 and CDR2: SNHLY and FYNNEI. With V trimmed by 11 bases and J by 5 bases, 6 bases remained unmatched. CDR3 region: CAGGDRGNEQYF. CDR3 nucleotide sequence: TGTGCCGGGGGGGACAGGGGCAACGAGCAGTACTTC.

The chain combines TRBV29-1 with TRBJ2-2; 8 positions agree with TRBD1. V gave up 7 bases and J gave up 6 bases; unmatched junction bases: 1. CDR1 is SQVTM and CDR2 is ANQGSEA in the germline V gene. This CDR3 has 11 amino acids. The CDR3 nucleotides are TGCAGCGCGACAGGGGCCGGGGAGCTGTTTTTT. Translation: CSATGAGELFF.

This chain links TRBV3-1 (or the pseudogene TRBV3-2) with TRBJ2-3; TRBD2 matches at 10 bases. This CDR3 spans 15 amino acids. Germline assignment: CDR1 LGHDT and CDR2 YNNKEL (reference sequence). With 6 bases clipped from V and 0 bases from J, the junction kept 3 bases outside the gene matches. In DNA form, the CDR3 reads TGTGCCAGCAGACGGACTAGCGGTAGCACAGATACGCAGTATTTT. This gives the protein CASRRTSGSTDTQYF.